One and the same sample provided the 15 T cell receptor beta chains below, sequenced in a study of blood T cells in healthy people across ages. The authors ran a second PCR of about 6 to 12 cycles using a sample-barcoded 5' primer and a J-beta primer mix. MiXCR, run by TCRdb on the 5' RACE reads, gives a single entry per CDR3 protein. Counted here are 1.5 million to 1.8 million distinct CDR3 sequences, roughly 43% occurring once; the ten biggest clones make up more than 4%. Sequenced: blood. The source of these receptors is a young woman in good health.

The J gene is TRBJ1-2, the V gene TRBV6-2 or TRBV6-3; D is perhaps TRBD1 (6 bases). Trimming removed 7 bases from V and 1 base from J, with 13 bases in between. CDR3 size: 14 residues. Germline V gene sequence: CDR1 MNHEY, CDR2 SVGEGT. In nucleotides, the CDR3 is TGTGCCAGCAACCCCCAGGGGTTTAACTATGGCTACACCTTC. This translates into CASNPQGFNYGYTF.

This clonotype appeared a few times. The CDR3 sequence: CASSQRRAEAFF. The CDR3 coding sequence is TGTGCCAGCAGCCAACGTAGGGCCGAAGCTTTCTTT. This chain links TRBV14 with TRBJ1-1; the D is unclear. V was pared by 2 bases and J by 8 bases, with 9 bases between. Germline V gene lookup returns CDR1 SGHDN and CDR2 FVKESK. The CDR3 is 12 amino acids.

In its sample, this clonotype was seen a few times. CDR3 nucleotide sequence: TGCAGTGCTAAATCCCCGTCCAGGGGCTATGGCTACACCTTC. The encoded protein is CSAKSPSRGYGYTF. The V and J genes are TRBV20-1 and TRBJ1-2; D is perhaps TRBD1 (6 bases). Trimming pared 4 bases from V and 4 bases from J, leaving 16 bases between. CDR3 length: 14 amino acids. Germline V gene data show CDR1 as DFQATT and CDR2 as SNEGSKA (reference sequence).

The chain joins TRBV7-2 to TRBJ2-5; D unresolved. Germline CDR1 and CDR2: SGHTA and FQGNSA. Deletions cut 2 bases from V and 11 bases from J, with 15 bases between. This CDR3 is built from 13 residues. Here the CDR3 DNA reads TGTGCCAGCAGCTTACCTGGCTACAATGAGCAGTACTTC. Amino acid sequence: CASSLPGYNEQYF.

This clonotype is a singleton in its sample. V is TRBV20-1 and J is TRBJ1-1, with 12 bases aligning to TRBD1. Germline CDR1 and CDR2: DFQATT and SNEGSKA (reference sequence). This CDR3 is 14 amino acids long. The V and J ends lost 2 bases and 8 bases, in that order; junction bases with no gene match: 6. CDR3 nucleotides: TGCAGTGCTAGACTACGAGGGACAGGGGGCGAAGCTTTCTTT. Translating it yields CSARLRGTGGEAFF.

This clonotype was seen a few times. The chain links TRBV27 to TRBJ2-1; D unclear. This CDR3 has 12 residues. Trimming pared 5 bases from V and 9 bases from J, leaving 11 bases between. The germline gives CDR1 MNHEY, CDR2 SMNVEV (reference sequence). This CDR3 is CASSGPRGEQFF. As DNA, the CDR3 is TGTGCCAGCAGTGGGCCCCGAGGTGAGCAGTTCTTC.

The chain combines TRBV29-1 with TRBJ2-1; TRBD2 matches at 11 bases. With the DNA end fitting TRBJ2-7 better, the J assignment may be wrong. The CDR3 covers 14 residues. Germline V gene sequence: CDR1 SQVTM, CDR2 ANQGSEA. CDR3 loop: CSVLTSGAYNEQYF. The CDR3 DNA is TGCAGCGTGTTGACTAGCGGGGCTTACAATGAGCAGTACTTC.

The chain uses TRBV20-1 and TRBJ1-2; tentative D call: TRBD1 (5 bases). The V gene's germline CDR1 is DFQATT and CDR2 SNEGSKA (reference sequence). The CDR3 has 13 residues. Trimming removed 1 base at V and 7 bases at J, with 13 bases between. CDR3: CSARVRADRGYTF. CDR3 coding DNA: TGCAGTGCTAGAGTCAGGGCCGATCGTGGCTACACCTTC.

As for this clonotype: The junction shows a germline mismatch at one end, possibly a read error. The chain joins TRBV10-3 to TRBJ1-1; no clear D. Germline CDR1 ENHRY, CDR2 SYGVKD. The CDR3 spans 12 residues. The CDR3, as DNA: TGTGCCGTCAGAGACGCCCCGGCTGTAGCTTTCTTT. It specifies CAVRDAPAVAFF.

The gene calls are TRBV12-3 or TRBV12-4 and TRBJ1-1, with 11 bases matching TRBD1. The J segment lost 4 bases and the V segment lost 0 bases, leaving 1 base of the junction unmatched. The CDR3 runs 15 residues. The CDR3: CASSLAGTGGTEAFF. CDR3 sequence (DNA): TGTGCCAGCAGTTTAGCCGGGACAGGGGGCACTGAAGCTTTCTTT.

The chain is built from TRBV20-1 and TRBJ2-3; D gene uncertain. V lost 0 bases and J 4 bases, leaving 8 bases between the germline ends. CDR3 size: 13 residues. Germline lookup yields CDR1 DFQATT and CDR2 SNEGSKA (reference sequence). The CDR3, as DNA: TGCAGTGCTAGAGATCCATGGGCAGATACGCAGTATTTT. Translating it yields CSARDPWADTQYF.

The table lists this clonotype with a few counts. The DNA for the CDR3 is TGTGCCAGCAGCTTAGTTCTAATCCCCGCAGATACGCAGTATTTT. Translated, it gives CASSLVLIPADTQYF. The J gene is TRBJ2-3, the V gene TRBV11-2; no clear D. The CDR3 is 15 residues long. The V gene lost 1 base and the J gene lost 4 bases, with 12 bases spanning the gap. Per the germline V gene, CDR1 is SGHAT and CDR2 is FQNNGV.

In this sample, this clonotype turned up a few times. The chain has TRBV12-3 or TRBV12-4 and TRBJ2-2, with no clear D. Trimming took 7 bases from V and 4 from J, leaving 10 bases between them. CDR3 length: 13 residues. The CDR3 region is CASNPQSTGELFF. As DNA, the CDR3 is TGTGCCAGCAACCCACAGAGCACCGGGGAGCTGTTTTTT.

Only a few counts were recorded for this clonotype. The V and J genes are TRBV14 and TRBJ2-1; D gene unclear. In germline, CDR1 is SGHDN, CDR2 FVKESK. CDR3 size: 16 residues. The V gene lost 0 bases and the J gene lost 4 bases, with 13 bases spanning the gap. The CDR3 loop reads CASSQDLRLGYNEQFF. The CDR3, as DNA: TGTGCCAGCAGCCAAGACCTCCGCCTGGGGTACAATGAGCAGTTCTTC.

On this clonotype itself: A junction end diverges from the germline sequence, so it may reflect a read error. The chain employs TRBV12-3 or TRBV12-4 and TRBJ1-5; 11 nucleotides match TRBD1. CDR3 length: 15 residues. CDR3 residues: CASSPGQGGNPPQHF. The CDR3 bases are TGTGCCAGCAGCCCGGGACAGGGGGGCAATCCGCCCCAGCATTTT.